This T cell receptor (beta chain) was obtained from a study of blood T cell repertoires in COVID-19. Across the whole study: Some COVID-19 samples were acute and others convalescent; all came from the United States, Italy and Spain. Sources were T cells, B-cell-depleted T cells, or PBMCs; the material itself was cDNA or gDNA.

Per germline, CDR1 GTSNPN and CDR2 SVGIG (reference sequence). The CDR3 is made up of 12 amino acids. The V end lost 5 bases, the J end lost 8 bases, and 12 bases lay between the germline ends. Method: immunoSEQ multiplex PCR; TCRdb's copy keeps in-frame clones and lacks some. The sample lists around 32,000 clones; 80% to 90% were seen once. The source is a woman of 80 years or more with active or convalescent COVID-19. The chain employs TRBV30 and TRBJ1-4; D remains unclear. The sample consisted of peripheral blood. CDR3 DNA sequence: TGTGCCTGGGACCCCCCGGGGGAAAAACTGTTTTTT. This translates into CAWDPPGEKLFF.